This entry lists 7 T cell receptor beta chains sequenced from one sample in a study of blood T cell repertoires in COVID-19. Clones were read by immunoSEQ multiplex PCR, and TCRdb kept only the in-frame ones, dropping some. The sample has about 23,000 clones; over 75% are singletons. Sequenced material: peripheral blood. Every receptor here comes from a woman of 80 years or more with acute or convalescent COVID-19.

This clone has only one observation. One end of the junction is discordant with germline, which a read error may explain. The V gene is TRBV12-3 or TRBV12-4, the J gene TRBJ2-1, with a tentative D call TRBD2 (6 bases). The CDR3 consists of 11 residues. The CDR3 loop reads CASSLSGLVIF. CDR3 DNA: TGTGCCAGCAGTTTATCGGGACTGGTGATCTTC.

The genes are TRBV7-2 and TRBJ2-5; D is perhaps TRBD1 (6 bases). Germline-derived CDR1 and CDR2 are SGHTA and FQGNSA. The V gene lost 5 bases and the J gene lost 5 bases, with 15 bases spanning the gap. The CDR3 spans 14 residues. Written as DNA, the CDR3 is TGTGCCAGCAGCCCGATGGGGGCATGGGAGACCCAGTACTTC. Residues: CASSPMGAWETQYF. The full variable domain, its missing parts supplied by reference TRBV7-2 and TRBJ2-5, is GAGVSQSPSNKVTEKGKDVELRCDPISGHTALYWYRQSLGQGLEFLIYFQGNSAPDKSGLPSDRFSAERTGGSVSTLTIQRTQQEDSAVYLCASSPMGAWETQYFGPGTRLLVL.

This clone has just one count. The chain joins TRBV28 to TRBJ1-2; 7 nucleotides line up with TRBD1. The CDR3 sequence is 15 residues long. Trimming took 5 bases from V and 5 from J; bases not matched to a gene: 11. Germline V gene lookup returns CDR1 MDHEN and CDR2 SYDVKM. The CDR3 spells CASSVLVRGHYGYTF. CDR3 in DNA: TGTGCCAGCAGTGTATTGGTGAGGGGGCATTATGGCTACACCTTC.

The chain couples TRBV28 to TRBJ2-5; tentatively, D is TRBD2 (5 bases). Germline V gene lookup returns CDR1 MDHEN and CDR2 SYDVKM. With 1 base removed from V and 3 bases from J, the gap between germline ends came to 15 bases. This CDR3 has 16 amino acids. The CDR3 loop reads CASSLLSGGSKETQYF. CDR3 sequence (DNA): TGTGCCAGCAGTTTATTATCCGGCGGGTCCAAAGAGACCCAGTACTTC.

The V gene is TRBV5-6, the J gene TRBJ1-6; no reliable D call. CDR3 size: 17 residues. The germline V gene encodes CDR1 SGHDT and CDR2 YYEEEE. Trimming cost V 4 bases and J 5 bases, with 19 bases left between them. The CDR3 coding sequence is TGTGCCAGCAGCCCCTCGAGCTCCCGCGGCCATAATTCACCCCTCCACTTT. Translated, it gives CASSPSSSRGHNSPLHF.

The sample holds one count of this clone. This rearrangement joins TRBV6-1 to TRBJ2-7, with TRBD1 identical over 10 bases. CDR1 and CDR2 from the germline V gene are MNHNS and SASEGT. This CDR3 region has 16 residues. The V segment lost 4 bases and the J segment 3 bases; nucleotides outside the gene matches: 9. For the CDR3, the DNA is TGTGCCAGCAGTGGTAGGGGACAGGGGACTTTCTACGAGCAGTACTTC. It is translated as CASSGRGQGTFYEQYF.

The chain recombines TRBV9 with TRBJ1-4, with D unresolved. CDR3 size: 15 residues. Trimming took off 0 bases at V and 8 bases at J, with 14 bases between the two ends. CDR1 is SGDLS and CDR2 is YYNGEE in the germline V gene. The CDR3 here is CASSVDNIPSEKLFF. CDR3 sequence (DNA): TGTGCCAGCAGCGTAGATAACATCCCCTCCGAAAAACTGTTTTTT.